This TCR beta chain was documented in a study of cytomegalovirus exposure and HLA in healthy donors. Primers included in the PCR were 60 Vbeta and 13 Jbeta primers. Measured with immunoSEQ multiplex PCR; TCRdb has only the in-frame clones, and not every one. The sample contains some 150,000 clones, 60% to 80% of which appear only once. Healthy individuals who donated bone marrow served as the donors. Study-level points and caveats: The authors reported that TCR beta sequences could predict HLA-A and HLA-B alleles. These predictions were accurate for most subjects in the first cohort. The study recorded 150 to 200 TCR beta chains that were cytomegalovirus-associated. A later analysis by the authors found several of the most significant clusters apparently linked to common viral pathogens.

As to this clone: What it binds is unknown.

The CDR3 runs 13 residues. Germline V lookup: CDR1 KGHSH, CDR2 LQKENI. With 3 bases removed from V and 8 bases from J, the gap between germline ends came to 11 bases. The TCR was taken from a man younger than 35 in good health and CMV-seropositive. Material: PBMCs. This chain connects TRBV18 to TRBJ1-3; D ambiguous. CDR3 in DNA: TGTGCCAGCTCACCTAGCCCTCAAGACACCATATATTTT. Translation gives CASSPSPQDTIYF. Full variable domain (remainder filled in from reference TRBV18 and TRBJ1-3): NAGVMQNPRHLVRRRGQEARLRCSPMKGHSHVYWYRQLPEEGLKFMVYLQKENIIDESGMPKERFSAEFPKEGPSILRIQQVVRGDSAAYFCASSPSPQDTIYFGEGSWLTVV.